This entry concerns a single T cell receptor beta chain. The data were taken from a study of T cells expressing NK-cell markers. The CDR3 totals 13 residues. CDR1 is LNHDA, CDR2 SQIVND, per germline (reference sequence). TCRdb reanalyzed the 5' RACE reads and collapses them to one entry per CDR3 protein, without DNA. Listed are more than 400,000 distinct CDR3 sequences; 6% to 9.5% falls within the top ten. The sample comprised blood T cells: a sorted CD56 or NKG2C T cell subset, CD4+ or CD8+ T cells, or bulk PBMC T cells (not recorded which). The rearrangement uses TRBV19 and TRBJ1-1; TCRdb picks TRBD1, but there is no DNA to check that call. This clonotype was sampled from a woman aged 18 to 75 in good health. The CDR3 spells CASSMGEHGVAFF. The full variable domain, rest sourced from reference TRBV19 and TRBJ1-1, is DGGITQSPKYLFRKEGQNVTLSCEQNLNHDAMYWYRQDPGQGLRLIYYSQIVNDFQKGDIAEGYSVSREKKESFPLTVTSAQKNPTAFYLCASSMGEHGVAFFGQGTRLTVV.